Presented here are 3 T cell receptor beta chains from one specimen sequenced in a study of cytomegalovirus exposure and HLA in healthy donors. Vbeta (60) and Jbeta (13) primers were used in the PCR. Using immunoSEQ multiplex PCR, the repertoire was profiled, and TCRdb retains in-frame clones only, with some absent. The table records some 87,000 clones, 60% to 85% of them present only once. Sample: PBMCs. The receptors were gathered from a middle-aged man in good health and CMV-seropositive.

The chain has TRBV10-1 and TRBJ2-2, with 9 bases matching TRBD1. Germline-derived CDR1 and CDR2 are WNHNN and SYGVQD (reference sequence). Germline trimming cut 8 bases from V and 1 base from J; bases unmatched to any gene: 5. This CDR3 is 15 amino acids long. The CDR3 loop is CASPPTGGNTGELFF. The CDR3, as DNA: TGCGCCAGCCCTCCGACAGGGGGGAACACCGGGGAGCTGTTTTTT.

The V and J genes are TRBV28 and TRBJ2-7; 7 nucleotides agree with TRBD1. The length of the CDR3 is 14 residues. Germline V gene data show CDR1 as MDHEN and CDR2 as SYDVKM. Trimming cost V 4 bases and J 6 bases; bases outside gene matches: 9. The CDR3, as DNA: TGTGCCAGCAGTTCCACAGGGGAGTGGATCGAGCAGTACTTC. It is translated as CASSSTGEWIEQYF.

About this clone: Other nucleotide sequences in the sample specify the same CDR3. The V gene is TRBV18, the J gene TRBJ2-7; D ambiguous. V lost 1 base, J lost 3 bases, and 7 bases lay in between. Germline V gene data show CDR1 as KGHSH and CDR2 as LQKENI. CDR3 length: 13 amino acids. As DNA, the CDR3 is TGTGCCAGCTCACCACGGGCCAGCTACGAGCAGTACTTC. It encodes CASSPRASYEQYF.